One and the same sample provided the 6 T cell receptor beta chains below, sequenced in a study of beta chain features in type 1 diabetes. Sequenced material consisted of expressed TCRB transcripts (all of the isolated RNA was reverse transcribed). Sequencing was performed with immunoSEQ multiplex PCR; in TCRdb, only in-frame clones are kept and a portion is missing. The table has under 800,000 clones, less than 20% seen once. The sequencing sample was made of naive CD4+ T cells from blood. The receptors come from a man aged 18 to 35 in good health.

Only a few counts were recorded for this clone. This sequence joins TRBV28 and TRBJ1-3; D gene ambiguous. The CDR3 runs to 12 residues. Germline CDR1 reads MDHEN; CDR2 reads SYDVKM. The ends were cut back, 6 bases at V and 4 bases at J, with 7 bases in the middle. The CDR3: CASRPWGNTIYF. The CDR3 DNA is TGTGCCAGCAGGCCGTGGGGAAACACCATATATTTT.

This clone was observed a few times. V usage is TRBV27 and J usage is TRBJ1-2, with unresolved D. This CDR3 has 14 residues. V was pared by 3 bases and J by 0 bases, with 8 bases between. The germline CDR1 and CDR2 sequences are MNHEY and SMNVEV (reference sequence). The CDR3 loop reads CASSLGSPNYGYTF. The DNA for the CDR3 is TGTGCCAGCAGTTTGGGCAGCCCTAACTATGGCTACACCTTC.

This clone was counted a few times. For the CDR3, the DNA is TGTGCCAGCAGCTCTTTAGCGGGGGGGCGAGAGACCCAGTACTTC. Amino acid sequence: CASSSLAGGRETQYF. The V gene is TRBV7-9, the J gene TRBJ2-5, with 11 positions matching TRBD2. There are 15 residues in the CDR3. Per germline, CDR1 SEHNR and CDR2 FQNEAQ (reference sequence). V was pared by 4 bases and J by 4 bases, with 5 bases of the junction left unmatched.

The chain employs TRBV5-1 and TRBJ1-2; TRBD1 matches at 9 bases. V was clipped by 1 base and J by 6 bases; unmatched bases: 10. CDR1 is SGHRS and CDR2 is YFSETQ in the germline V gene. This CDR3 is 16 amino acids long. CDR3 loop: CASSLTGTGTKDGYTF. The CDR3 nucleotides read TGCGCCAGCAGCTTGACCGGGACAGGGACGAAGGATGGCTACACCTTC.

This clone was seen a handful of times. The V gene is TRBV29-1, the J gene TRBJ2-7; D unresolved. CDR3 length: 12 residues. Trimming took 6 bases from V and 2 from J, leaving 11 bases between them. Germline lookup yields CDR1 SQVTM and CDR2 ANQGSEA. CDR3 sequence: CSVAGPTYEQYF. The CDR3 DNA reads as TGCAGCGTAGCCGGGCCCACCTACGAGCAGTACTTC.

As regards this clone: Other DNA sequences within the sample encode an identical CDR3. This sequence joins TRBV28 and TRBJ2-3, with D possibly called TRBD1 or TRBD2 (5 bases each). Germline CDR1 reads MDHEN; CDR2 reads SYDVKM. With 1 base removed from V and 6 bases from J, the gap between germline ends came to 11 bases. CDR3 length: 14 residues. The CDR3 loop is CASSLSRGPDTQYF. The CDR3, as DNA: TGTGCCAGCAGTTTATCGAGGGGCCCGGATACGCAGTATTTT.